Listed below are T cell receptor beta chains from one sample, sequenced in a study of T-cell memory formation after mild COVID-19. TCRdb reprocessed the 5' RACE reads via MiXCR and lists one record per CDR3 protein. Among 200,000 to 250,000 distinct CDR3 sequences listed, less than 20% were seen once. What was sequenced was PBMCs or a T cell subset sorted from them (not recorded which). These receptor sequences come from an adult woman who had mild COVID-19 (a few samples of this study predate the infection). Cell type and time point are not known. The conserved cysteine and the conserved F or W are not part of the CDR3 here. The order of the fields is V gene, CDR3 protein.

v_call: TRBV7-2; cdr3_aa: ASSATPRGTDTQY
v_call: TRBV7-3; cdr3_aa: ASSPVAGPTYEQY
v_call: TRBV11-2; cdr3_aa: ASSLGGTHYGYT
v_call: TRBV30; cdr3_aa: AWSSGRAAGDTQY
v_call: TRBV6-5; cdr3_aa: ASPTRDRGLGDGYT
v_call: TRBV30; cdr3_aa: AWSRTGVQPQH
v_call: TRBV12-3/TRBV12-4; cdr3_aa: ASSRQYNEQF
v_call: TRBV12-3/TRBV12-4; cdr3_aa: ASTDRDYSNTQY
v_call: TRBV9; cdr3_aa: ASSADRPAYGYT
v_call: TRBV6-5; cdr3_aa: ASRATSTRGEQY
v_call: TRBV15; cdr3_aa: ATMRGGNTEAF
v_call: TRBV20-1; cdr3_aa: SALTDRVNNYGYT
v_call: TRBV6-2/TRBV6-3; cdr3_aa: ASSSFGVTDTQY
v_call: TRBV4-1; cdr3_aa: ASSPRDGDQPQH
v_call: TRBV25-1; cdr3_aa: ASSGLDMGYEQY
v_call: TRBV5-1; cdr3_aa: ASSPGTGEEKLF
v_call: TRBV7-2; cdr3_aa: ASSLGGWLADYNEQF
v_call: TRBV7-3; cdr3_aa: ASSSESSGSPGELF
v_call: TRBV12-3/TRBV12-4; cdr3_aa: ASSFRRGADTQY
v_call: TRBV9; cdr3_aa: ASSVVGGAFDTQY
v_call: TRBV9; cdr3_aa: ASSVALEAGELF
v_call: TRBV20-1; cdr3_aa: SARDLDSYNYGYT
v_call: TRBV7-9; cdr3_aa: ASSPGTGTDTQY
v_call: TRBV7-2; cdr3_aa: ASSLAYGGRTDTQY
v_call: TRBV7-8; cdr3_aa: ASSLVEGGSDTQY
v_call: TRBV4-3; cdr3_aa: ASSQEGGLSNYGYT
v_call: TRBV18; cdr3_aa: ASSRYTGGDYGYT
v_call: TRBV7-8; cdr3_aa: ASSSGRNQPQH
v_call: TRBV5-6; cdr3_aa: ASSLDPRQSYNSPLH
v_call: TRBV7-9; cdr3_aa: ASSKARDKGDGYT
v_call: TRBV7-2; cdr3_aa: ASSLYVGNLWQGPNQPQH
v_call: TRBV12-3/TRBV12-4; cdr3_aa: ASVLSRGLAGGFGGTDTQY
v_call: TRBV5-4; cdr3_aa: ASSLAGGLQETQY
v_call: TRBV18; cdr3_aa: ASSPVIAGELF
v_call: TRBV3-1; cdr3_aa: ASSQGAGGGETQY
v_call: TRBV12-3/TRBV12-4; cdr3_aa: ASSSGQGGVETQY
v_call: TRBV5-1; cdr3_aa: ASSGAEFTDTQY
v_call: TRBV4-2; cdr3_aa: ASSQRGLASTPDTQY
v_call: TRBV12-3/TRBV12-4; cdr3_aa: ASSTRAGTQWNEQF
v_call: TRBV5-1; cdr3_aa: ASSLASSGPPDTQY
v_call: TRBV4-1; cdr3_aa: ASSQVRADNQPQH
v_call: TRBV7-9; cdr3_aa: ASSLAPARISYEQY
v_call: TRBV5-1; cdr3_aa: ASSLLQTGNNGYT
v_call: TRBV7-2; cdr3_aa: ASSLGSKETQY
v_call: TRBV20-1; cdr3_aa: SARDRLNEKLF
v_call: TRBV7-9; cdr3_aa: ASSSGQGTAPLH
v_call: TRBV29-1; cdr3_aa: SVEDPGGTGELF
v_call: TRBV5-1; cdr3_aa: ASSFQGMEAF
v_call: TRBV4-1; cdr3_aa: ASSLYGTSGDEQF
v_call: TRBV5-1; cdr3_aa: ASSLVTGQETQY
v_call: TRBV9; cdr3_aa: ASSEPGRTEAF
v_call: TRBV7-9; cdr3_aa: ASSLWTGAQGDTQY